One and the same sample provided the 5 T cell receptor beta chains below, sequenced in a study of control samples from healthy donors and cancer patients. The table came from immunoSEQ multiplex PCR; TCRdb's copy has only in-frame clones and leaves some out. The sample lists roughly 80,000 clones; roughly 86% were seen once. The specimen was blood. These receptor sequences come from a man over 45 in good health.

The V and J genes are TRBV10-3 and TRBJ1-5; 7 bases are shared with TRBD1. The germline CDR1 and CDR2 sequences are ENHRY and SYGVKD. CDR3 length equals 16 residues. Losses at the gene ends were 3 bases for V and 3 bases for J; bases not matched to a gene: 8. This chain's CDR3 is CAISDARQGINQPQHF. CDR3 in DNA: TGTGCCATCAGTGACGCGAGACAGGGCATCAATCAGCCCCAGCATTTT.

This clone was recorded only once. V is TRBV11-3 and J is TRBJ1-1; the D gene is possibly TRBD1 (6 bases). CDR1 is SGHNT, CDR2 YENEEA, per germline. The ends were cut back, 5 bases at V and 1 base at J, with 14 bases in the middle. There are 15 residues in the CDR3. The CDR3 reads CASSPPGARNTEAFF. As DNA, the CDR3 is TGTGCCAGCAGCCCCCCAGGGGCTAGGAACACTGAAGCTTTCTTT.

The chain carries TRBV4-1 and TRBJ2-5, with D unresolved. V lost 1 base and J lost 2, with 14 bases in between. The CDR3 loop spans 16 amino acids. CDR1 is MGHRA, CDR2 YSYEKL, per germline. CDR3 coding DNA: TGCGCCAGCAGCCAAGCCCCCTTTCGAGCACAAGAGACCCAGTACTTC. Protein product: CASSQAPFRAQETQYF.

This clone showed up just once. This rearrangement joins TRBV4-2 to TRBJ1-4, with D uncertain. V was pared by 0 bases and J by 0 bases, with 8 bases between. There are 16 residues in the CDR3. The germline V gene encodes CDR1 LGHNA and CDR2 YNFKEQ. The CDR3 bases are TGTGCCAGCAGCCAAGATCCCCTTCCAACTAATGAAAAACTGTTTTTT. Translated: CASSQDPLPTNEKLFF.

The genes are TRBV7-9 and TRBJ2-3; unclear D gene. The CDR3 contains 13 residues. Germline V CDR1 and CDR2: SEHNR, FQNEAQ (reference sequence). Between the trimmed V and J ends, which lost 6 bases and 1 base, there was a span of 8 bases. CDR3 bases: TGTGCCAGCAGTCTACCGGGCACAGATACGCAGTATTTT. Protein sequence: CASSLPGTDTQYF. The whole variable domain, filled in from reference TRBV7-9 and TRBJ2-3, reads DTGVSQNPRHKITKRGQNVTFRCDPISEHNRLYWYRQTLGQGPEFLTYFQNEAQLEKSRLLSDRFSAERPKGSFSTLEIQRTEQGDSAMYLCASSLPGTDTQYFGPGTRLTVL.